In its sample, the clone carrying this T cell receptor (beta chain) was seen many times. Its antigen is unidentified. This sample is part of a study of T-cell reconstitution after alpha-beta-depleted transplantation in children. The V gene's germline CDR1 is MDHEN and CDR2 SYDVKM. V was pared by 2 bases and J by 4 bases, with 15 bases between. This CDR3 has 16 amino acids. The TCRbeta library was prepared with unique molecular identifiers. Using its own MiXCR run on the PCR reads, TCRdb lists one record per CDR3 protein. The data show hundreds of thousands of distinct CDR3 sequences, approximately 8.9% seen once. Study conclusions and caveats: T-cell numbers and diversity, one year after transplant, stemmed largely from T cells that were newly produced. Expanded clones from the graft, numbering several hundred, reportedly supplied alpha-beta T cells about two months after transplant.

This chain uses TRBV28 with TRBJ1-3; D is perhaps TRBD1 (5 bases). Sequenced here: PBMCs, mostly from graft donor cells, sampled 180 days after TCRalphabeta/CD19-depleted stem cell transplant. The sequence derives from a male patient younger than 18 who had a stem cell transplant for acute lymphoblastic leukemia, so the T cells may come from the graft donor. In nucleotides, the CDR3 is TGTGCCAGCAGTTTAACCCAAGGGAGGGGCGGAAACACCATATATTTT. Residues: CASSLTQGRGGNTIYF. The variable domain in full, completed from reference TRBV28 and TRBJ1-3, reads DVKVTQSSRYLVKRTGEKVFLECVQDMDHENMFWYRQDPGLGLRLIYFSYDVKMKEKGDIPEGYSVSREKKERFSLILESASTNQTSMYLCASSLTQGRGGNTIYFGEGSWLTVV.